The sequence of this TCR beta chain was determined in a study of liver allograft versus peripheral blood T cells. Study details: The authors compared T cell receptor repertoires in transplanted livers with recipients' peripheral blood repertoires.

This CDR3 region has 14 residues. The ends were cut back, 0 bases at V and 2 bases at J, with 7 bases in the middle. Germline assignment: CDR1 LGHDT and CDR2 YNNKEL (reference sequence). TCRdb re-derived calls from the reads in MiXCR, one entry per CDR3 protein. The sample contains fewer than 10,000 distinct CDR3 sequences, approximately 17% of which appear only once. The receptor was derived from a human patient who had a liver transplant. Some T cells may have originated in the graft donor. The rearrangement joins TRBV3-1 to TRBJ1-2, with D uncertain. In DNA form, the CDR3 reads TGTGCCAGCAGCCAAGAACCAGGAAACTATGGCTACACCTTC. Translated: CASSQEPGNYGYTF.